The sequence of this TCR beta chain was determined in a study of blood T cells in healthy people across ages. Combining a sample-barcoded 5' primer with a J-beta primer mix, a second PCR ran for roughly 7 to 12 cycles. TCRdb used MiXCR to reprocess the 5' RACE reads, holding one entry per CDR3 protein. The data contain about 620,000 distinct CDR3 sequences, 45% to 60% of them singletons. The CDR3 has 18 residues. Germline loops: CDR1 SNHLY, CDR2 FYNNEI. V was shortened by 7 bases and J by 0 bases, with 22 bases between the two germline ends. This clonotype appeared many times. This sequence was found in a woman older than 75 in good health. The J gene is TRBJ2-1, the V gene TRBV2; possibly TRBD1 or TRBD2 for D (5 bases each). Sequencing was done on a sample of blood. The CDR3 DNA sequence: TGTGCCAGCACCAGAAGTGGGGGTTGGGGTAGCTCCTACAATGAGCAGTTCTTC. Amino acid sequence: CASTRSGGWGSSYNEQFF.